This TCR beta chain was captured in a study of T cells in Graves' hyperthyroidism and ophthalmopathy. The wider study: The blood sample was taken at first diagnosis, before treatment began.

In regard to this clonotype: What it binds is not known.

RNA transcripts yielded amplified TCR beta CDR3 regions. The TCR CDR3 first-round RT-PCR relied on the HTBI primer set. Each CDR3 protein is one row after TCRdb ran MiXCR on the multiplex PCR reads. Of about 720,000 distinct CDR3 sequences detected, about 15% appear once; the ten largest clones hold approximately 8.4%. Study-level points and caveats: Most thyroid clonotypes expanded above 0.001 appeared in blood too. From stable hyperthyroidism, ophthalmopathy was set apart by a 13 V-J model.

This receptor was obtained from a young man with Graves' hyperthyroidism. The sequenced material came from blood.

CDR3: CATSGTGTRRDEQFF. The CDR3 bases are TGTGCCACCAGCGGAACCGGGACTAGGAGAGATGAGCAGTTCTTC. The V call is TRBV15, the J call TRBJ2-1, with TRBD2 matching over 8 bases. Trimming took 5 bases from V and 8 from J; bases not matched to a gene: 11. CDR3 length equals 15 residues. Germline CDR1 is LNHNV and CDR2 is YYDKDF (reference sequence). The full variable domain, in which reference TRBV15 and TRBJ2-1 provide the parts outside the CDR3, is DAMVIQNPRYQVTQFGKPVTLSCSQTLNHNVMYWYQQKSSQAPKLLFHYYDKDFNNEADTPDNFQSRRPNTSFCFLDIRSPGLGDTAMYLCATSGTGTRRDEQFFGPGTRLTVL.